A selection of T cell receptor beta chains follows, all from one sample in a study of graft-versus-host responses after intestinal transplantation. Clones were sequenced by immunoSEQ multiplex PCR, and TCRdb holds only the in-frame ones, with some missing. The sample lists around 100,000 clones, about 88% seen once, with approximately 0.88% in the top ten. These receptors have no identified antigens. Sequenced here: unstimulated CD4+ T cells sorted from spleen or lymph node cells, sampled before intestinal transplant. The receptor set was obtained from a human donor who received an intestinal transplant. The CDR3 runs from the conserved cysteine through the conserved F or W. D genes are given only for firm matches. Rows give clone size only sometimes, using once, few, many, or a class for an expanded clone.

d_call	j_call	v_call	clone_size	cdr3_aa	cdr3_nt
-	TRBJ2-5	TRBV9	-	CASSARGRETQYF	TGTGCCAGCAGCGCCAGGGGCCGAGAGACCCAGTACTTC
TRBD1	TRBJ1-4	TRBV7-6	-	CASSSDRGQLFF	TGTGCCAGCAGCTCGGACAGGGGACAACTGTTTTTT
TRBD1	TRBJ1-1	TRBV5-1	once	CASSTRQGGTEAFF	TGCGCCAGCAGCACCCGACAGGGCGGCACTGAAGCTTTCTTT
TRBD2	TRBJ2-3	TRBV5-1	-	CASSLGGGTDTQYF	TGCGCCAGCAGCTTGGGCGGGGGTACAGATACGCAGTATTTT
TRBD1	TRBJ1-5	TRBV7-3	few	CASSLDRGQPQHF	TGTGCCAGCAGCTTAGACAGGGGCCAGCCCCAGCATTTT
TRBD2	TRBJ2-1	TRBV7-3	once	CASSALSGASGVHEQFF	TGTGCCAGCAGCGCACTATCCGGGGCTAGCGGGGTTCATGAGCAGTTCTTC
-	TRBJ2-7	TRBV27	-	CASSPPPGHSFGYYEQYF	TGTGCCAGCAGTCCCCCCCCGGGACACTCGTTTGGGTACTACGAGCAGTACTTC
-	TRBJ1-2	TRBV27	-	CASSSRPTRGYGYTF	TGTGCCAGCAGTTCCCGACCCACCCGGGGCTATGGCTACACCTTC
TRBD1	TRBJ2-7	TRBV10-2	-	CASRSGQGGFGEQYF	TGCGCCAGCAGATCGGGACAGGGGGGTTTTGGGGAGCAGTACTTC
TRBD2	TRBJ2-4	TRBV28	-	CASNPGGGVNIQYF	TGTGCCAGCAACCCGGGAGGAGGGGTAAACATTCAGTACTTC
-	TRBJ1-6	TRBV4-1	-	CASSQEHRYNSPLHF	TGCGCCAGCAGCCAAGAACACAGGTATAATTCACCCCTCCACTTT